This T cell receptor beta chain was identified in a study of vaccination and CD4 T cells after COVID-19. Looking at the study overall: A CEFX pool, an HIV-1 Nef pool, or no peptide went to control cultures.

The CDR3 has 16 residues. Germline lookup yields CDR1 MNHEY and CDR2 SVGEGT. J gave up 3 bases and V 6 bases, and 14 bases lay outside the gene matches. Regarding treatment: approximately nine-day PBMC culture with coronavirus spike peptide pools or control peptides (ViraFEST assay). Findings and limits, study-wide: Spike mono-reactivity was shown by 304 of 307 vaccine-specific clones in convalescent patients. Reactive clonotype counts went from median about 20 after infection to 30 to 45 after vaccination, nonsignificantly.

Notes on this clonotype: The antigen is unknown.

The Oncomine TCR Beta short-read assay sequenced DNA from cultured CD4+ T cells. TCRdb recomputed calls from the PCR reads with MiXCR, one row per CDR3 protein. This sample has 14,000 or so distinct CDR3 sequences, with less than 55% found just once. Sequencing was performed on CD4+ T cells from blood, cultured in vitro. This rearrangement joins TRBV6-2 or TRBV6-3 to TRBJ2-7; TRBD2 matches at 7 bases. This TCR was sampled from a human donor who had recovered from COVID-19. The CDR3 protein is CASSPVGGRGGYEQYF. DNA for the CDR3: TGTGCCAGCAGCCCGGTGGGGGGGAGAGGAGGCTACGAGCAGTACTTC.